The rows below give T cell receptor beta chains drawn from one sample of a study of CD8+ T cells in alopecia areata. Sequencing was performed with immunoSEQ multiplex PCR; in TCRdb, only in-frame clones are kept and a portion is missing. The data show 65,000 to 75,000 clones, approximately 45% seen once. The sequencing here drew on CD8+ T cells sorted from blood, taken at week 0. The receptor set was obtained from a human donor with alopecia areata. CDR3s include the opening cysteine and the closing phenylalanine or tryptophan. Fields, in order: D gene, J gene, clone size, V gene, CDR3 DNA, CDR3 protein. A D gene is named only where the DNA matches it firmly. Part of the rows lack a size; the others show once, few, many or a class for expanded clones.

>.|TRBJ2-6|.|TRBV6-1
TGTGCCAGCAACAGGGCCGTCTCTGGGGCCAACGTCCTGACTTTC
CASNRAVSGANVLTF
>.|TRBJ2-7|.|TRBV2
TGTGCCAGCAGTGGCGGGTTCTCCTACGAGCAGTACTTC
CASSGGFSYEQYF
>.|TRBJ2-3|.|TRBV11-2
TGTGCCAGCAGCCTCACTGGGGGGTACACAGATACGCAGTATTTT
CASSLTGGYTDTQYF
>TRBD2|TRBJ2-7|.|TRBV6-5
TGTGCCAGCAGTCCCCCAGCGGGAGGTAACGAGCAGTACTTC
CASSPPAGGNEQYF
>.|TRBJ2-1|few|TRBV7-9
TGTGCCAGCAGCTTAGTCCACAATGAGCAGTTCTTC
CASSLVHNEQFF
>.|TRBJ2-7|few|TRBV20-1
TGCAGTGCTGAACAGTCCTACGAGCAGTACTTC
CSAEQSYEQYF
>TRBD1|TRBJ2-5|.|TRBV6-6
TGTGCCAGCAGTTACTTAGACAGGGGGCAAGAGACCCAGTACTTC
CASSYLDRGQETQYF
>.|TRBJ2-7|.|TRBV29-1
TGCAGCGTTAGGTCTGGGGCGAGCTACGAGCAGTACTTC
CSVRSGASYEQYF
>.|TRBJ1-2|.|TRBV29-1
TGCAGCGTGGACTATGGCTACACCTTC
CSVDYGYTF
>TRBD2|TRBJ2-1|few|TRBV4-1
TGCGCCAGCAGCCAAGCGTCCGGGACTAGCGGGAGTGCGGCGTACAATGAGCAGTTCTTC
CASSQASGTSGSAAYNEQFF
>.|TRBJ2-3|.|TRBV30
TGTGCCTGGAGGGGGACACCGCCGAAGGTAGATACGCAGTATTTT
CAWRGTPPKVDTQYF
>.|TRBJ1-1|.|TRBV4-1
TGCGCCAGCCCCATGGCCCTGAACACTGAAGCTTTCTTT
CASPMALNTEAFF
>.|TRBJ2-7|.|TRBV9
TGTGCCAGCAGCCCCCGCCCGGGCTGGGAGGACGAGCAGTACTTC
CASSPRPGWEDEQYF
>TRBD1|TRBJ2-2|once|TRBV5-1
TGCGCCAGCAGCTTTTACCGGGACAGGGTCGACACCGGGGAGCTGTTTTTT
CASSFYRDRVDTGELFF
>.|TRBJ2-7|.|TRBV27
TGTGCCAGCAGGGGACGCTACGAGCAGTACTTC
CASRGRYEQYF
>.|TRBJ2-7|few|TRBV29-1
TGCAGCGTTATCACTGGACTTTCCTACGAGCAGTACTTC
CSVITGLSYEQYF
>.|TRBJ2-7|.|TRBV5-4
TGTGCCGGCAGCTCCGACCCGACCTACGAGCAGTACTTC
CAGSSDPTYEQYF
>.|TRBJ2-7|many|TRBV28
TGTGCCAGCAGTTTAATAGACACCTACGAGCAGTACTTC
CASSLIDTYEQYF
>.|TRBJ2-3|once|TRBV2
TGTGCCAGCTGGAGGACCACAGATACGCAGTATTTT
CASWRTTDTQYF
>.|TRBJ1-1|.|TRBV27
TGTGCCAGCAGTTTAGGGTCGTCGAACACTGAAGCTTTCTTT
CASSLGSSNTEAFF
>.|TRBJ2-2|few|TRBV29-1
TGCAGCGTTGAAGATCTTCGGGATACCGGGGAGCTGTTTTTT
CSVEDLRDTGELFF
>.|TRBJ1-1|.|TRBV10-3
TGTGCCATCAGTGTAGGGGCCGGGGACACTGAAGCTTTCTTT
CAISVGAGDTEAFF
>TRBD1|TRBJ1-2|.|TRBV7-9
TGTGCCAGCAGCATCGCTGATCAGGGGGCGCATGGCTACACCTTC
CASSIADQGAHGYTF
>.|TRBJ2-1|.|TRBV5-5
TGTGCCAGCAGCCCAACCCCCCTTACAGGGTTCGATGAGCAGTTCTTC
CASSPTPLTGFDEQFF
>.|TRBJ1-3|.|TRBV4-1
TGCGCCAGCAGCCAAGATCCAGGGACCCAGGACACCATATATTTT
CASSQDPGTQDTIYF
>TRBD2|TRBJ2-1|few|TRBV7-2
TGTGCCAGCAGCTTAGTTGCTAGCGGTTACAATGAGCAGTTCTTC
CASSLVASGYNEQFF
>.|TRBJ2-7|.|TRBV29-1
TGCAGCGTGGGGGAGGGGGACGGCGGCTACGAGCAGTACTTC
CSVGEGDGGYEQYF
>.|TRBJ2-2|few|TRBV14
TGTGCCAGCAGCCAAGCTGGAGTAGGCGGGCCAGAGAACACCGGGGAGCTGTTTTTT
CASSQAGVGGPENTGELFF
>.|TRBJ2-1|many|TRBV5-1
TGCGCCAGCAGCTGGGACGGATACAATGAGCAGTTCTTC
CASSWDGYNEQFF
>TRBD2|TRBJ2-7|.|TRBV29-1
TGCAGCGTTGAGGGGGGGACCTACGAGCAGTACTTC
CSVEGGTYEQYF
>.|TRBJ2-1|.|TRBV29-1
TGCAGCGTTGAACGTACTAGCACCCCCTACAATGAGCAGTTCTTC
CSVERTSTPYNEQFF
>TRBD1|TRBJ1-6|.|TRBV7-9
TGTGCCAGCAGCCCAACGGGACAGCCCTTTTCACCCCTCCACTTT
CASSPTGQPFSPLHF
>.|TRBJ2-7|.|TRBV5-6
TGTGCCAGCAGCTTGCTCAGGGGTGAATACGAGCAGTACTTC
CASSLLRGEYEQYF
>TRBD2|TRBJ2-5|.|TRBV7-9
TGTGCCAGCAGCTTAGCGAGCGGGGCGGGAGAGTTGGAGACCCAGTACTTC
CASSLASGAGELETQYF
>.|TRBJ2-7|.|TRBV14
TGTGCCAGCAGCCTCGTTCCAGGTTCCGAGCAGTACTTC
CASSLVPGSEQYF
>TRBD1|TRBJ2-1|.|TRBV9
TGTGCCAGCAGCGTCCGGGACAGCCCTTACAATGAGCAGTTCTTC
CASSVRDSPYNEQFF
>.|TRBJ1-1|few|TRBV29-1
TGCAGCGTTACCCATACTGAAGCTTTCTTT
CSVTHTEAFF
>.|TRBJ1-2|.|TRBV29-1
TGCAGCGTTGCCGGAACAGGCTATGGCTACACCTTC
CSVAGTGYGYTF
>TRBD1|TRBJ2-7|.|TRBV27
TGTGCCAGCAGTACCACCGGGACAGGGGGCTACGAGCAGTACTTC
CASSTTGTGGYEQYF
>TRBD2|TRBJ2-5|.|TRBV27
TGTGCCAGCAGTTCCTCCCCAAAACTAGCGGGAGGAGGGGAGACCCAGTACTTC
CASSSSPKLAGGGETQYF
>.|TRBJ2-7|.|TRBV7-2
TGCGCCAGCAGCCAAGGCGAGGGGGCCTACGAGCAGTACTTC
CASSQGEGAYEQYF
>.|TRBJ2-7|few|TRBV2
TGTGCCAGCAGTCACCTTAGTCCGGACAGCTCCTACGAGCAGTACTTC
CASSHLSPDSSYEQYF
>TRBD2|TRBJ2-1|.|TRBV7-6
TGTGCCAGCAGCTTGGCCCCGTCTACGCGGGAGTTGAACAATGAGCAGTTCTTC
CASSLAPSTRELNNEQFF
>TRBD1|TRBJ1-2|medium-sized|TRBV7-2
TGTGCCAGCAGCCAAGGGACAGGGGACTATGGCTACACCTTC
CASSQGTGDYGYTF
>TRBD1|TRBJ1-1|.|TRBV9
TGTGCCAGCAGCTTGATACAGGGGGCCAACACTGAAGCTTTCTTT
CASSLIQGANTEAFF
>.|TRBJ2-2|.|TRBV7-9
TGTGCCAGCACCCCTAAGGAAGAACAGGTTTACACCGGGGAGCTGTTTTTT
CASTPKEEQVYTGELFF
>.|TRBJ2-3|.|TRBV14
TGTGCCAGCAGCCAAGAGGCCTTCTTAGATACGCAGTATTTT
CASSQEAFLDTQYF
>TRBD1|TRBJ2-5|many|TRBV7-3
TGTGCCAGCAGCTTAAGGAGTCTGGAAAGGGACAGGGAAGAGACCCAGTACTTC
CASSLRSLERDREETQYF
>TRBD1|TRBJ2-2|.|TRBV29-1
TGCAGCGCCCTAGGGACAGCGAACACCGGGGAGCTGTTTTTT
CSALGTANTGELFF